Listed here are 32 T cell receptor beta chains from one sample, sequenced in a study of T cell clusters in autoimmune cytopenias. Each sample's input was 250 ng genomic DNA, approximately 37,500 genome equivalents. Multiplex touch-down PCR amplified TRB using TRB-A and TRB-B pools in one tube. TCRdb reprocessed the multiplex PCR reads, keeping one entry per CDR3 protein, no DNA. The sample holds around 5,700 distinct CDR3 sequences. The material sequenced was peripheral blood. The receptors derive from a human donor with an autoimmune cytopenia or autoimmune hepatitis (not recorded which).

According to its frequency, this clonotype is medium-sized (0.01 to 0.1%). The CDR3 is CASSLVGPNTGELFF. The chain employs TRBV5-1 and TRBJ2-2; no DNA is available, so the TRBD1 call from TCRdb remains unchecked. This CDR3 comprises 15 residues. Germline V CDR1 and CDR2: SGHRS, YFSETQ. The whole variable domain, filled in from reference TRBV5-1 and TRBJ2-2, reads KAGVTQTPRYLIKTRGQQVTLSCSPISGHRSVSWYQQTPGQGLQFLFEYFSETQRNKGNFPGRFSGRQFSNSRSEMNVSTLELGDSALYLCASSLVGPNTGELFFGEGSRLTVL.

The rearrangement joins TRBV12-3 or TRBV12-4 to TRBJ2-7. The CDR3 length is 15 residues. The chain's CDR3 is CASSVAGRTFYEQYF.

The chain has TRBV5-1 and TRBJ2-3. The germline gives CDR1 SGHRS, CDR2 YFSETQ. The CDR3 consists of 16 residues. This chain's CDR3 is CASSLEMLAGALTFVF.

The chain is built from TRBV24-1 and TRBJ1-5; checking the TCRdb D call of TRBD1 is not possible without DNA. CDR1 KGHDR and CDR2 SFDVKD come from the germline V gene. The CDR3 is 16 residues long. CDR3 protein: CATSEGQKEKNQPQHF.

This clonotype counts as large (0.1 to 1%) by frequency. The V gene is TRBV15, the J gene TRBJ2-2; there is no DNA to check the TCRdb D call of TRBD1. The germline V gene has CDR1 LNHNV and CDR2 YYDKDF (reference sequence). The CDR3 is 17 residues long. CDR3 in amino acids: CATSRDKTGPHTGELFF.

By frequency, this clonotype is medium-sized. The rearrangement links TRBV18 to TRBJ2-7; absent DNA, TCRdb's TRBD1 call cannot be checked. CDR3 length: 14 amino acids. Looked up from germline, CDR1 is KGHSH and CDR2 is LQKENI. The CDR3 protein is CASSPTEGGYEQYF.

This clonotype is labeled medium-sized based on frequency. The J gene is TRBJ1-5, the V gene TRBV5-5; TCRdb selects TRBD1, and the lack of DNA leaves this call unchecked. Germline CDR1 is SGHKS and CDR2 is YYEKEE (reference sequence). CDR3 length: 16 residues. The CDR3 here is CASSYDRAFGNQPQHF.

V and J are TRBV14 and TRBJ2-5; TCRdb proposes TRBD1, but this gene call is untestable without DNA. This CDR3 region has 13 residues. Germline V gives CDR1 SGHDN, CDR2 FVKESK. The CDR3: CASSVGPIGTQYF.

The chain links TRBV7-2 to TRBJ2-3; TCRdb indicates TRBD1, and absent DNA this call remains unverified. This CDR3 is built from 14 residues. CDR1 is SGHTA and CDR2 is FQGNSA in the germline V gene. The CDR3 loop reads CASSAGHSTDTQYF.

This clonotype is classed as medium-sized by frequency. V is TRBV6-1 and J is TRBJ2-7; the TCRdb call, TRBD1, lacks DNA for checking. Germline CDR1 MNHNS, CDR2 SASEGT. The CDR3 covers 14 residues. The CDR3 is CASSESGTGSEQYF.

The chain links TRBV6-1 to TRBJ2-7. This CDR3 has 12 residues. Germline V lookup: CDR1 MNHNS, CDR2 SASEGT. The CDR3 protein is CATLGRLYEQYF.

V usage is TRBV7-9 and J usage is TRBJ2-7; TCRdb returns TRBD1, unconfirmable since there is no DNA. The CDR3 extends over 14 amino acids. Germline CDR1 SEHNR, CDR2 FQNEAQ (reference sequence). The CDR3: CASSPGTGTYEQYF.

This chain connects TRBV12-3 or TRBV12-4 to TRBJ2-5; with no DNA, the TCRdb D assignment of TRBD1 cannot be verified. The CDR3 loop spans 16 amino acids. The CDR3 region is CASSIAGGFSQETQYF.

The V call is TRBV12-3 or TRBV12-4, the J call TRBJ2-1; TCRdb calls TRBD1, which cannot be checked without DNA. CDR3 length equals 19 residues. The CDR3: CASSSPYEPQWDSYNEQFF.

This clonotype is classed as medium-sized by frequency. V and J are TRBV30 and TRBJ1-2. Per the germline V gene, CDR1 is GTSNPN and CDR2 is SVGIG (reference sequence). The CDR3 sequence is 14 residues long. The CDR3 region is CAWSPSGTNYGYTF.

Considering frequency, this clonotype is medium-sized. The chain combines TRBV27 with TRBJ2-7; TCRdb's D call, TRBD1, is unchecked because there is no DNA. The length of the CDR3 is 13 residues. Germline loops: CDR1 MNHEY, CDR2 SMNVEV (reference sequence). This CDR3 is CASSPGTGGWVYF.

J is TRBJ1-2 and V is TRBV14. CDR1 and CDR2 (germline): SGHDN, FVKESK. The CDR3 has 15 amino acids. CDR3 sequence reads: CASSQDGITRYGYTF.

The chain has TRBV11-2 and TRBJ2-7; the D call of TRBD2 rests on TCRdb alone, since no DNA is present to check it. The germline V gene has CDR1 SGHAT and CDR2 FQNNGV. The CDR3 runs to 15 residues. Here the CDR3 reads CASSLGGASGGEQYF. Based on the CDR3 plus reference TRBV11-2 and TRBJ2-7, the full variable domain is EAGVAQSPRYKIIEKRQSVAFWCNPISGHATLYWYQQILGQGPKLLIQFQNNGVVDDSQLPKDRFSAERLKGVDSTLKIQPAKLEDSAVYLCASSLGGASGGEQYFGPGTRLTVT.

The chain carries TRBV7-2 and TRBJ1-4; absent DNA, TCRdb's TRBD1 call cannot be checked. This CDR3 contains 15 residues. Germline V gene lookup returns CDR1 SGHTA and CDR2 FQGNSA. The chain's CDR3 is CASSLERGWAEKLFF.

V usage is TRBV4-2 and J usage is TRBJ1-4; lacking DNA, the TRBD1 call made by TCRdb goes unchecked. This CDR3 is 14 amino acids long. Germline-derived CDR1 and CDR2 are LGHNA and YNFKEQ. The CDR3 loop is CASSQRGGEEKLFF.

Considering frequency, this clonotype is medium-sized (0.01 to 0.1%). The gene calls are TRBV6-1 and TRBJ1-2. Germline-derived CDR1 and CDR2 are MNHNS and SASEGT. The CDR3 consists of 12 residues. CDR3 sequence reads: CASSGANYGYTF.

Judged by frequency, this clonotype is medium-sized (0.01 to 0.1%). This chain joins TRBV19 and TRBJ2-1; TCRdb's assignment of TRBD2 cannot be checked, as there is no DNA. The CDR3 has 18 amino acids. CDR1 and CDR2 from the germline V gene are LNHDA and SQIVND (reference sequence). CDR3 loop: CASSSAGLAGGLYNEQFF.

By frequency, this clonotype is medium-sized. V gene TRBV19 combines with J gene TRBJ1-2. Germline lookup yields CDR1 LNHDA and CDR2 SQIVND (reference sequence). This CDR3 spans 12 amino acids. This chain's CDR3 is CASSIGENGYTF.

J is TRBJ1-2 and V is TRBV4-3; the TCRdb call, TRBD1, lacks DNA for checking. This CDR3 has 14 residues. Germline lookup yields CDR1 LGHNA and CDR2 YSLEER. The CDR3 sequence is CASSQGGWEIGYTF.

The rearrangement joins TRBV25-1 to TRBJ2-7; TCRdb's assignment of TRBD2 cannot be checked, as there is no DNA. This CDR3 has 16 residues. Germline V CDR1 and CDR2: MGHDK, SYGVNS. The CDR3 here is CASSETLDFPTYEQYF.

V gene TRBV12-3 or TRBV12-4 combines with J gene TRBJ1-1; TCRdb outputs TRBD1, but without DNA this stays unchecked. CDR3 length: 13 residues. This CDR3 is CASSPPSRGRTFF.

This clonotype ranks as medium-sized in terms of frequency. The genes are TRBV19 and TRBJ2-1; TCRdb indicates TRBD2, and absent DNA this call remains unverified. This CDR3 has 16 amino acids. CDR1 and CDR2 from the germline V gene are LNHDA and SQIVND (reference sequence). CDR3 loop: CASIPTSGGTINEQFF.

This clonotype shows up as medium-sized by frequency. The V and J genes are TRBV12-3 or TRBV12-4 and TRBJ2-2; TCRdb returns TRBD1, unconfirmable since there is no DNA. CDR3 size: 14 residues. The CDR3 protein is CASSPHRGTGELFF.

This chain joins TRBV12-5 and TRBJ1-5; TCRdb's assignment of TRBD1 cannot be checked, as there is no DNA. CDR1 is LGHNT, CDR2 FRNRAP, per germline. CDR3 size: 15 residues. This chain's CDR3 is CASGLVPEGNQPQHF.

This clonotype registers medium-sized by frequency. The J gene is TRBJ2-3, the V gene TRBV18. This CDR3 is 12 amino acids long. CDR1 and CDR2 from the germline V gene are KGHSH and LQKENI. The CDR3 loop is CASSPSGDTQYF.

This clonotype is medium-sized by frequency. The chain uses TRBV6-5 and TRBJ1-2; TCRdb designates TRBD1, a call that cannot be tested without DNA. Germline loops: CDR1 MNHEY, CDR2 SVGAGI. The CDR3 is 13 amino acids. CDR3 sequence: CASSYVGDYGYTF.

The rearrangement joins TRBV4-3 to TRBJ2-7; TCRdb's D call of TRBD1 is untestable without DNA. The CDR3 consists of 14 residues. Germline CDR1 is LGHNA and CDR2 is YSLEER. The CDR3 is CASSFRPRAYEQYF.